Listed below are T cell receptor beta chains from one sample, sequenced in a study of T cell repertoires in MIS-A myocarditis. Clones were read by immunoSEQ multiplex PCR, and TCRdb kept only the in-frame ones, dropping some. Seen here are roughly 15,000 clones, about 74% observed once, and the top ten hold approximately 62%. Sequenced material: left ventricle heart tissue obtained at autopsy. These receptors all come from a man between 18 and 29 years old with fulminant myocarditis from multisystem inflammatory syndrome in adults (MIS-A) after COVID-19. Each CDR3 is given with its conserved first and last residue. The order of the fields is D gene, clone size, J gene, V gene, CDR3 DNA, CDR3 protein. The D gene is left open where the match is weak. Not all rows give a size; the values are once, few, many and, for expanded clones, a class.

. . TRBJ2-7 TRBV7-2 TGTGCCAGCAGCCGTACGACCCGGCTCGAGCAGTACTTC CASSRTTRLEQYF
. . TRBJ1-6 TRBV18 TGTGCCAGCTCAACGGAAGGGATTAATTCACCCCTCCACTTT CASSTEGINSPLHF
TRBD2 . TRBJ2-3 TRBV27 TGTGCCAGCAGTTTATCCAGTGGGGGGGAGGATACGCAGTATTTT CASSLSSGGEDTQYF
TRBD1 . TRBJ2-4 TRBV25-1 TGTGCCAGCAGTGAGCGTCAGGGGGCGGCCAAAAACATTCAGTACTTC CASSERQGAAKNIQYF
. . TRBJ1-1 TRBV10-2 TGCGCCAGCAGTGAAGGAGGGGGCACTGAAGCTTTCTTT CASSEGGGTEAFF
. . TRBJ1-2 TRBV2 TGTGCCAGCAGTTTAGCCGATATTCTCCTCTATGGCTACACCTTC CASSLADILLYGYTF
. . TRBJ2-3 TRBV6-5 TGTGCCAGCCTCCGGGAGCGTAACACAGATACGCAGTATTTT CASLRERNTDTQYF
. . TRBJ1-6 TRBV3-1/TRBV3-2 TGTGCCAGCAGCCACGGACGGCGCAATAATTCACCCCTCCACTTT CASSHGRRNNSPLHF
. few TRBJ2-7 TRBV11-2 TGTGCCAGCACCCTGACCCCATCATCCTACGAGCAGTACTTC CASTLTPSSYEQYF
TRBD2 . TRBJ2-3 TRBV14 TGTGCCAGCAGCCAAGGGACTAGCGGGGGCGCAGATACGCAGTATTTT CASSQGTSGGADTQYF
. . TRBJ1-1 TRBV28 TGTGCCAGCTACACTTCGGGGGGGTGGACGGAGGCTTTCTTT CASYTSGGWTEAFF
TRBD1 . TRBJ1-2 TRBV5-4 TGTGCCAGCAGCTTTGTCCCCACAGGGGGGAACTATGGCTACACCTTC CASSFVPTGGNYGYTF
TRBD1 . TRBJ1-1 TRBV4-1 TGCGCCAGCAGCCAGAGGGACAGGGGATCCCCTGAAGCTTTCTTT CASSQRDRGSPEAFF
. few TRBJ2-5 TRBV5-5 TGTGCCAGCAGCCCAGGGGGGTACCAAGAGACCCAGTACTTC CASSPGGYQETQYF
. . TRBJ1-1 TRBV19 TGTGCCAGTAGAGGCGGTTTTACTGAAGCTTTCTTT CASRGGFTEAFF
. . TRBJ1-5 TRBV18 TGTGCCAGCTCACGGAGGCAGCCCCAGCATTTT CASSRRQPQHF
TRBD2 . TRBJ2-4 TRBV7-2 TGTGCCAGCAGCATACAGCGGGGGAGACTAAACATTCAGTACTTC CASSIQRGRLNIQYF
TRBD2 . TRBJ2-1 TRBV10-3 TGTGCCATCAGTGAGGGCGGGAGGGCCTTAGCCCCCATCTTC CAISEGGRALAPIF
. . TRBJ2-3 TRBV7-2 TGTGCCAGCAGCTTATTGGGGTCGGGTCTCTCTACGCAGTATTTT CASSLLGSGLSTQYF
TRBD1 . TRBJ2-1 TRBV13 TGTGCCAGCAGCTTAGAAGGACAGGGGATATATGAGCAGTTCTTC CASSLEGQGIYEQFF
. . TRBJ1-1 TRBV5-5 TGTGCCAGCAGCTTCACAGGGCGCACTGAAGCTTTCTTT CASSFTGRTEAFF
. . TRBJ2-5 TRBV5-6 TGTGCCAGCAGCTTATCGTTTTTGGTCAGCCAAGAGACCCAGTACTTC CASSLSFLVSQETQYF
. . TRBJ1-2 TRBV10-3 TGTGCCATCAGTGAGTTCACCGGTGGGACAAAGGGTTACACCTTC CAISEFTGGTKGYTF
TRBD1 . TRBJ1-1 TRBV29-1 TGCAGCGCCCTTCTCACAGGGGGCAGTACTGAAGCTTTCTTT CSALLTGGSTEAFF
TRBD2 . TRBJ2-1 TRBV15 TGTGCCACCAGCAGCAGCGGGGACGGGTTCTATGAGCAGTTCTTC CATSSSGDGFYEQFF
. once TRBJ2-2 TRBV7-6 TGTGCCAGCAGCTTACCACAGGGTCGGGGGACCGGGGAGCTGTTTTTT CASSLPQGRGTGELFF
. . TRBJ1-1 TRBV6-5 TGTGCCAGCTCCCGGACAGAGGCCTACACTGAAGCTTTCTTT CASSRTEAYTEAFF
. . TRBJ1-2 TRBV27 TGTGCCAGCAGCGAATCCGGACAGCTCGGCAACCGCTATGGCTACACCTTC CASSESGQLGNRYGYTF
. . TRBJ2-1 TRBV2 TGTGCCAGCAGTCTGATCGCGGGTGAGCAGTTCTTC CASSLIAGEQFF
TRBD2 . TRBJ2-5 TRBV4-2 TGTGCCAGCAGCCAACCTAGCGGGAGAGGGGCAGAGACCCAGTACTTC CASSQPSGRGAETQYF
. once TRBJ1-1 TRBV4-2 TGTGCCAGCAGCCAAGAAAAAGGCGCTGAAGCTTTCTTT CASSQEKGAEAFF
. . TRBJ1-2 TRBV5-4 TGTGCCAGCAGCTTGGGAGCCGAGGCCCAGTTGGGCTACACCTTC CASSLGAEAQLGYTF
TRBD2 . TRBJ2-7 TRBV11-2 TGTGCCAGCAGCTTAGGGGGAGGGCCTTTGTACGAGCAGTACTTC CASSLGGGPLYEQYF
. . TRBJ1-2 TRBV28 TGTGCCAGCAGCTCCACATGGACTTTCCACACCTTC CASSSTWTFHTF
. . TRBJ1-2 TRBV3-1/TRBV3-2 TGTGCCAGCAGCCCGGGACGCGGCTACACCTTC CASSPGRGYTF
TRBD2 . TRBJ2-5 TRBV15 TGTGCCACCAGCAGCTTGGGGACTAGATTCTTAGAGACCCAGTACTTC CATSSLGTRFLETQYF
. . TRBJ1-2 TRBV3-1/TRBV3-2 TGTGCCAGCAGCCAAGGACAAAAACCAGGACGGGGATATGGCTACACCTTC CASSQGQKPGRGYGYTF
TRBD2 . TRBJ2-7 TRBV5-4 TGTGCCAGCTCCACCGGGACTAACATCTACGAGCAGTACTTC CASSTGTNIYEQYF
. . TRBJ1-6 TRBV7-8 TGTGCCAGCAGCTTAGTACTTCCGGACAGTGATAATTCACCCCTCCACTTT CASSLVLPDSDNSPLHF
. . TRBJ1-2 TRBV28 TGTGCCAGCAGTTTATCGTTGTACGGCTACACCTTC CASSLSLYGYTF
. once TRBJ1-1 TRBV4-3 TGCGCCAGCAGCCAAGATTGGGGTTTGAACACTGAAGCTTTCTTT CASSQDWGLNTEAFF
TRBD2 . TRBJ2-3 TRBV24-1 TGTGCCACCAGTGATTTGCGTGGGCGAGCGGGAGAGAGAGATACGCAGTATTTT CATSDLRGRAGERDTQYF
. . TRBJ1-3 TRBV4-3 TGCGCCAGCAGCCAAGATGGAACAGGGACTGGAAACACCATATATTTT CASSQDGTGTGNTIYF
. . TRBJ2-7 TRBV7-8 TGTGCCAGCAGCTTAGAACTTATCTACGAGCAGTACTTC CASSLELIYEQYF
. . TRBJ1-5 TRBV4-3 TGCGCCAGCAGCCAAGATAGATCGGGTCAGCCCCAGCATTTT CASSQDRSGQPQHF
. . TRBJ1-5 TRBV15 TGTGCCACCAGCAGAGCCTTTCAGAATCAGCCCCAGCATTTT CATSRAFQNQPQHF
. . TRBJ2-3 TRBV9 TGTGCCAGCACGCCGCCCGTGGGGGGCCTGGGGACAGATACGCAGTATTTT CASTPPVGGLGTDTQYF
. . TRBJ2-7 TRBV28 TGTGCCAGCAGAAGGGGACCAAACTACGAGCAGTACTTC CASRRGPNYEQYF
TRBD2 . TRBJ2-3 TRBV27 TGTGCCAGCAGTCTAGCGGGATTAACAGATACGCAGTATTTT CASSLAGLTDTQYF
. . TRBJ1-3 TRBV14 TGTGCCAGCAGCCATTGGGCGAACACCATATATTTT CASSHWANTIYF
. . TRBJ2-2 TRBV3-1/TRBV3-2 TGTGCCAGCAGCCATCCCAGCGGCGGTACCGGGGAGCTGTTTTTT CASSHPSGGTGELFF
. few TRBJ1-4 TRBV6-2/TRBV6-3 TGTGCCAGCAGTTACTTGTCAACTAATGAAAAACTGTTTTTT CASSYLSTNEKLFF
. . TRBJ1-2 TRBV25-1 TGTGCCAGCAGTAGCAGAATCAGAGGCTATGGCTACACCTTC CASSSRIRGYGYTF
. . TRBJ1-1 TRBV7-8 TGTGCCAGCCAAATTACGGGGCCCTTAATGAACACTGAAGCTTTCTTT CASQITGPLMNTEAFF
. once TRBJ1-1 TRBV5-1 TGCGCCAGCAGCTTGACACAGGTAAACACTGAAGCTTTCTTT CASSLTQVNTEAFF
. . TRBJ1-2 TRBV4-1 TGCGCCAGCAGCCCTGATAGGTTGGGGGACTATGGCTACACCTTC CASSPDRLGDYGYTF
. few TRBJ2-2 TRBV27 TGTGCCAGCAGTTCCACTCATTCCGGGGGTCCCGGGGAGCTGTTTTTT CASSSTHSGGPGELFF
. few TRBJ1-5 TRBV19 TGTGCCAGCCAACTTCACAGCAATCAGCCCCAGCATTTT CASQLHSNQPQHF
. . TRBJ2-2 TRBV4-1 TGCGCCAGCAGCCACCCTTCAAGGAGCACCGGGGAGCTGTTTTTT CASSHPSRSTGELFF
TRBD2 few TRBJ2-7 TRBV28 TGTGCCAGCAGTTCCGGGACTAGCGGCTCCTACGAGCAGTACTTC CASSSGTSGSYEQYF